The TCR beta chain described here comes from a study of PD-1 blockade in classical Hodgkin lymphoma. General study results and limits: By C4D1, diversity of CD4+ TCRs had risen significantly, whereas that of CD8+ TCRs had not.

Brentuximab vedotin exposure varied, and every patient relapsed after autologous stem cell transplantation. Profiling relied on immunoSEQ multiplex PCR, and the TCRdb table lists in-frame clones only, not all of them. The sample consists of 40,000 to 45,000 clones, more than 70% of them appearing once. Germline loops: CDR1 MNHEY, CDR2 SMNVEV (reference sequence). V lost 6 bases and J lost 3, with 15 bases in between. The CDR3 is made up of 14 amino acids. On this clone itself: The antigen is not known.

The receptor was isolated from a human donor with classical Hodgkin lymphoma. The rearrangement links TRBV27 to TRBJ2-7; D might be TRBD2 (6 bases). Specimen: peripheral blood mononuclear cells (PBMCs), collected at baseline. CDR3 DNA: TGTGCCAGCAGACGCGCCGGGACTGGCTACGAGCAGTACTTC. Translated, it gives CASRRAGTGYEQYF.